The rows below give T cell receptor beta chains drawn from one sample of a study of blood T cell repertoires in COVID-19. Sequencing used immunoSEQ multiplex PCR; TCRdb keeps in-frame clones, though not all of them. The repertoire includes 140,000 or so clones, 80% of them detected once, and 4.5% to 6% sits in the top ten. Source material: peripheral blood. The origin of the receptors is a woman in her fifties or sixties with acute or convalescent COVID-19. The CDR3 runs from the conserved cysteine through the conserved F or W. The D gene is left open where the match is weak. The listing skips clone size in some rows; elsewhere it reads once, few, many or a size class.

abundance: .
d_gene: TRBD1
j_gene: TRBJ2-3
v_gene: TRBV2
CDR3nt: TGTGCCAGCGATCCGGGACAGGCTAGCACAGATACGCAGTATTTT
CDR3aa: CASDPGQASTDTQYF

abundance: once
d_gene: .
j_gene: TRBJ1-6
v_gene: TRBV28
CDR3nt: TGTGCCAGCAGTTTAACAGGTGATTGGTATTCACCCCTCCACTTT
CDR3aa: CASSLTGDWYSPLHF

abundance: few
d_gene: TRBD1
j_gene: TRBJ2-7
v_gene: TRBV6-5
CDR3nt: TGTGCCAGCAAAGGGACAGAATACCGCGAGCAGTACTTC
CDR3aa: CASKGTEYREQYF

abundance: once
d_gene: .
j_gene: TRBJ1-5
v_gene: TRBV4-2
CDR3nt: TGTGCCAGCAGCTCCATCGCTTCGTCCAGGGAACAGCCCCAGCATTTT
CDR3aa: CASSSIASSREQPQHF

abundance: .
d_gene: TRBD1
j_gene: TRBJ2-1
v_gene: TRBV5-1
CDR3nt: TGCGCCAGCAGCCAAGGGACAGGATCCTACAATGAGCAGTTCTTC
CDR3aa: CASSQGTGSYNEQFF

abundance: .
d_gene: .
j_gene: TRBJ2-1
v_gene: TRBV20-1
CDR3nt: TGCAGTGCTAGTCTCCAGTCGTATTTGCAGTTCTTC
CDR3aa: CSASLQSYLQFF

abundance: .
d_gene: TRBD2
j_gene: TRBJ2-5
v_gene: TRBV27
CDR3nt: TGTGCCAGCTCTCGGACTAGCGGAGAGACCCAGTACTTC
CDR3aa: CASSRTSGETQYF

abundance: .
d_gene: TRBD2
j_gene: TRBJ2-3
v_gene: TRBV7-2
CDR3nt: TGTGCCAGCAGCTTAGCCCAGCGGGGACCAGATACGCAGTATTTT
CDR3aa: CASSLAQRGPDTQYF

abundance: few
d_gene: .
j_gene: TRBJ2-2
v_gene: TRBV19
CDR3nt: TGTGCCAGTAGTCAGGGAAGAGGCACCGGGGAGCTGTTTTTT
CDR3aa: CASSQGRGTGELFF

abundance: .
d_gene: TRBD1
j_gene: TRBJ1-3
v_gene: TRBV4-3
CDR3nt: TGCGCCAGCAGCCAAGGGACAGGGGGAAACACCATATATTTT
CDR3aa: CASSQGTGGNTIYF

abundance: .
d_gene: TRBD1
j_gene: TRBJ2-4
v_gene: TRBV13
CDR3nt: TGTGCCAGCAGCCGACAGGGCTACTTC
CDR3aa: CASSRQGYF

abundance: .
d_gene: .
j_gene: TRBJ1-4
v_gene: TRBV5-1
CDR3nt: TGCGCCAGCAGCTTGGCCGGGGTGGCAACTAATGAAAAACTGTTTTTT
CDR3aa: CASSLAGVATNEKLFF

abundance: .
d_gene: .
j_gene: TRBJ2-5
v_gene: TRBV5-1
CDR3nt: TGCGCCAGCGAGGCCAATGGACTACCTAAAGAGACCCAGTACTTC
CDR3aa: CASEANGLPKETQYF

abundance: .
d_gene: .
j_gene: TRBJ2-7
v_gene: TRBV7-2
CDR3nt: TGTGCCAGCAGCTCTTGGGGGGGCGAGGGGTACGAGCAGTACTTC
CDR3aa: CASSSWGGEGYEQYF